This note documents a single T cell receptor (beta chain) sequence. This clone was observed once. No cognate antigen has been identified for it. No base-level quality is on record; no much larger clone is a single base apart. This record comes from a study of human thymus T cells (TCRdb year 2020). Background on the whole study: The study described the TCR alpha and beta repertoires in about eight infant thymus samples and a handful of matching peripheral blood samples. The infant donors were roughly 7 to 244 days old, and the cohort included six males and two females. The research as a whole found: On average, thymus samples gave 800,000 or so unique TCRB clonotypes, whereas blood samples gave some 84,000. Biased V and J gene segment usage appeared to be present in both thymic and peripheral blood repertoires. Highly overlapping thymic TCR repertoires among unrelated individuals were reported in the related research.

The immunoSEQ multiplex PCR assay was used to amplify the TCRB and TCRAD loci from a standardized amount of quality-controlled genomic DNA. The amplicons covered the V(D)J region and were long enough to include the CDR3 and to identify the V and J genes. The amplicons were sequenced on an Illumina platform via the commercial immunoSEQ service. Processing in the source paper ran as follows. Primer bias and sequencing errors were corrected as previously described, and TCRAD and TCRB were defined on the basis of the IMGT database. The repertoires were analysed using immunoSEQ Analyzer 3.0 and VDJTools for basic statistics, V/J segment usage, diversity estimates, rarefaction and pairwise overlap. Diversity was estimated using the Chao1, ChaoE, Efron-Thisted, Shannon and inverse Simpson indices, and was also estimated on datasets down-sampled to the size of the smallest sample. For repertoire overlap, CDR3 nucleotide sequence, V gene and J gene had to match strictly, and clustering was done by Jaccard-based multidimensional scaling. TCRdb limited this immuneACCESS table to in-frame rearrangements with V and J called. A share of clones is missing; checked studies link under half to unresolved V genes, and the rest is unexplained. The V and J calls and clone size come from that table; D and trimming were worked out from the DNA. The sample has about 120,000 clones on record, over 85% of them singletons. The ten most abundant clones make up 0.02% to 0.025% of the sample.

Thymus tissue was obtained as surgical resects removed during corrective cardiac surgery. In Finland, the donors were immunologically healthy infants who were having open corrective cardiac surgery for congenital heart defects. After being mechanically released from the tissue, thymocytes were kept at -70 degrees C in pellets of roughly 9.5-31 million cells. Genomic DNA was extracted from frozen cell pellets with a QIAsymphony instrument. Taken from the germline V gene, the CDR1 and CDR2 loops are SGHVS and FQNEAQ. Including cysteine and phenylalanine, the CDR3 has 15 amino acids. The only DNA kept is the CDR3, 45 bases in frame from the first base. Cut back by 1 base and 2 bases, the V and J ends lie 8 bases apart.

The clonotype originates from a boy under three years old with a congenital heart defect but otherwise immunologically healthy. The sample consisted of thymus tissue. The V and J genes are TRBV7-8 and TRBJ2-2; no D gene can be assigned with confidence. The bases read TGTGCCAGCAGCTTAGAGGGCTATAACACCGGGGAGCTGTTTTTT. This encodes CASSLEGYNTGELFF. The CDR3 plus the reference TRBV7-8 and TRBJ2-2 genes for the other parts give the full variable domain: GAGVSQSPRYKVAKRGQDVALRCDPISGHVSLFWYQQALGQGPEFLTYFQNEAQLDKSGLPSDRFFAERPEGSVSTLKIQRTQQEDSAVYLCASSLEGYNTGELFFGEGSRLTVL.